This is a list of T cell receptor beta chains from one sample in a study of blood T cell repertoires in COVID-19. Clones were read by immunoSEQ multiplex PCR, and TCRdb kept only the in-frame ones, dropping some. The table includes approximately 320,000 clones, about 92% detected once. Sample: PBMCs or T cells enriched from blood (not recorded which). The receptor source for this set is a man in his sixties who had recovered from COVID-19. Both conserved end residues are part of each CDR3. A D gene is named only where the DNA matches it firmly. The size field is filled for only some rows; it gives once, few, many or a size class.

j_call clone_size d_call v_call cdr3_aa cdr3_nt
TRBJ2-3 . . TRBV6-5 CASSYSILPGPDTQYF TGTGCCAGCAGTTACTCGATACTGCCAGGCCCAGATACGCAGTATTTT
TRBJ1-2 . . TRBV11-2 CASSLAWARDGYTF TGTGCCAGCAGCTTAGCATGGGCCAGGGATGGCTACACCTTC
TRBJ2-1 . . TRBV21-1 CASSSQGTGNEQFF TGTGCCAGCAGCTCCCAGGGGACAGGGAATGAGCAGTTCTTC
TRBJ1-5 . . TRBV6-1 CASSEAGVPIQPQHF TGTGCCAGCAGTGAAGCAGGGGTACCGATTCAGCCCCAGCATTTT
TRBJ1-1 . TRBD1 TRBV5-1 CASSLTGGNTEAFF TGCGCCAGCAGCTTGACAGGGGGCAACACTGAAGCTTTCTTT
TRBJ2-6 . TRBD1 TRBV27 CASSPRTGGSGANVLTF TGTGCCAGCAGCCCCCGGACAGGGGGTTCAGGGGCCAACGTCCTGACTTTC
TRBJ1-3 . . TRBV9 CASSLQGAGNTIYF TGTGCCAGCAGCCTCCAGGGTGCTGGAAACACCATATATTTT
TRBJ1-5 . . TRBV7-9 CASSSLNQPQHF TGTGCCAGCAGCTCCCTAAATCAGCCCCAGCATTTT
TRBJ1-5 . . TRBV9 CASSVAGGAEPQHF TGTGCCAGCAGCGTAGCTGGGGGCGCAGAGCCCCAGCATTTT
TRBJ1-1 . TRBD1 TRBV5-4 CASSSDRDTEAFF TGTGCCAGCAGCTCGGACAGGGACACTGAAGCTTTCTTT
TRBJ2-1 . TRBD2 TRBV14 CASSTLTSGSKQFF TGTGCCAGCAGCACCCTAACTAGCGGCAGTAAGCAGTTCTTC
TRBJ1-1 . TRBD1 TRBV6-5 CASRPGTGVNTEAFF TGTGCCAGCAGACCCGGGACAGGGGTGAACACTGAAGCTTTCTTT
TRBJ2-1 . . TRBV15 CATSNSVTYNEQFF TGTGCCACCAGCAATAGCGTAACCTACAATGAGCAGTTCTTC
TRBJ1-3 . . TRBV6-5 CASSNHRVNGNTIYF TGTGCCAGCAGTAACCACCGGGTTAACGGAAACACCATATATTTT
TRBJ2-7 . . TRBV28 CASRLRPGGPYEQYF TGTGCCAGCAGGCTAAGGCCCGGGGGTCCGTACGAGCAGTACTTC
TRBJ1-1 . . TRBV5-8 CASSATRMAFF TGTGCCAGCAGCGCGACACGGATGGCTTTCTTT
TRBJ2-5 . . TRBV7-6 CASSLVLETQYF TGTGCCAGCAGCTTAGTCTTGGAGACCCAGTACTTC
TRBJ2-1 . . TRBV6-2/TRBV6-3 CASSPLLSSYNEQFF TGTGCCAGCAGCCCACTTCTATCTTCCTACAATGAGCAGTTCTTC
TRBJ1-6 . TRBD1 TRBV10-3 CAISESLLKTPGWDRNSPLHF TGTGCCATCAGTGAGTCGTTGTTAAAAACTCCGGGATGGGACAGGAATTCACCCCTCCACTTT
TRBJ2-2 few TRBD2 TRBV7-3 CASSPASGSITGELFF TGTGCCAGCAGCCCCGCTAGCGGGAGTATCACCGGGGAGCTGTTTTTT
TRBJ1-5 once . TRBV5-1 CASSLAGMSNQPQHF TGCGCCAGCAGCTTGGCGGGGATGAGCAATCAGCCCCAGCATTTT
TRBJ1-6 . . TRBV5-1 CASSFGQNSPLHF TGCGCCAGCAGCTTCGGACAGAATTCACCCCTCCACTTT
TRBJ1-6 . . TRBV5-1 CASSTTGPGSPLHF TGCGCCAGCAGCACAACAGGGCCCGGGTCACCCCTCCACTTT
TRBJ2-7 . TRBD2 TRBV11-2 CASSLAPGLADLEQYF TGTGCCAGCAGCTTAGCTCCGGGACTAGCGGACCTCGAGCAGTACTTC
TRBJ1-4 . . TRBV12-3/TRBV12-4 CASSFRQNEKLFF TGTGCCAGCAGTTTCAGGCAGAATGAAAAACTGTTTTTT
TRBJ1-1 . . TRBV28 CASRETVQAFF TGTGCCAGCAGGGAGACAGTCCAAGCTTTCTTT
TRBJ2-7 . TRBD2 TRBV4-1 CASSQTSGSYEQYF TGCGCCAGCAGCCAGACTAGCGGCTCCTACGAGCAGTACTTC
TRBJ2-3 . . TRBV12-3/TRBV12-4 CASSLMTAITQYF TGTGCCAGCAGTTTAATGACAGCGATAACGCAGTATTTT
TRBJ1-4 . TRBD1 TRBV7-9 CASSSNRDRNEKLFF TGTGCCAGCAGCTCCAACCGGGACAGAAATGAAAAACTGTTTTTT
TRBJ1-2 . . TRBV4-3 CASSPGPKTGMRGYGYTF TGCGCCAGCAGTCCGGGCCCTAAAACAGGGATGAGAGGCTATGGCTACACCTTC
TRBJ2-7 . TRBD1 TRBV5-4 CASSPSRPGQGEEQYF TGTGCCAGCAGCCCAAGCCGGCCCGGACAGGGGGAAGAGCAGTACTTC
TRBJ1-1 . . TRBV5-1 CASKRPPGSEAFF TGCGCCAGCAAGCGGCCGCCTGGCTCTGAAGCTTTCTTT
TRBJ2-2 . . TRBV7-8 CASPPGPNTGELFF TGTGCCAGCCCCCCAGGCCCGAACACCGGGGAGCTGTTTTTT
TRBJ1-5 . TRBD1 TRBV4-2 CASSQASGTGHNQPQHF TGTGCCAGCAGCCAAGCGTCGGGGACAGGACACAATCAGCCCCAGCATTTT